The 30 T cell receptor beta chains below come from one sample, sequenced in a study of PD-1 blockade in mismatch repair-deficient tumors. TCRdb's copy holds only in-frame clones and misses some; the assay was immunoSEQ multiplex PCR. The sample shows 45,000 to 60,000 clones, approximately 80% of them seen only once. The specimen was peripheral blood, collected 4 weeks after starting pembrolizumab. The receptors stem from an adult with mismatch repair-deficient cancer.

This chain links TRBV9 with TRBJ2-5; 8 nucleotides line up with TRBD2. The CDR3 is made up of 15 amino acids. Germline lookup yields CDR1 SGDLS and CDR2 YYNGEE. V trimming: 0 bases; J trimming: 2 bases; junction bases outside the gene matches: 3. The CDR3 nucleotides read TGTGCCAGCAGCGTAGCCGGGAGGGGGCAAGAGACCCAGTACTTC. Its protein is CASSVAGRGQETQYF.

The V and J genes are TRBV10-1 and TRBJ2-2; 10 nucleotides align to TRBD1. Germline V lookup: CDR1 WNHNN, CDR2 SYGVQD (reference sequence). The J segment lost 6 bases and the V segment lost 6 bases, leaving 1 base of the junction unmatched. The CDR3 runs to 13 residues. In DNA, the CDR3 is TGCGCCAGCAGAGGACAGGGGGCCGGGGAGCTGTTTTTT. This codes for CASRGQGAGELFF.

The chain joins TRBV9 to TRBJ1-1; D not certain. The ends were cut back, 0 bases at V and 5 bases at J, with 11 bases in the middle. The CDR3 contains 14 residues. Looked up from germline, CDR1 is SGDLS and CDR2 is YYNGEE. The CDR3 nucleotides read TGTGCCAGCAGCGTAGACGGGTCTAGGACTGAAGCTTTCTTT. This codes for CASSVDGSRTEAFF.

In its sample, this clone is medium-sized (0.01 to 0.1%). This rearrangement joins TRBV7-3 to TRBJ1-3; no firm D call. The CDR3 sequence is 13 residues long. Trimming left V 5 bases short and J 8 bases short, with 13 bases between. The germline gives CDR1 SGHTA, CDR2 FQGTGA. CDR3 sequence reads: CASSLIPGDTIYF. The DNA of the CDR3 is TGTGCCAGCAGCCTTATACCCGGGGACACCATATATTTT.

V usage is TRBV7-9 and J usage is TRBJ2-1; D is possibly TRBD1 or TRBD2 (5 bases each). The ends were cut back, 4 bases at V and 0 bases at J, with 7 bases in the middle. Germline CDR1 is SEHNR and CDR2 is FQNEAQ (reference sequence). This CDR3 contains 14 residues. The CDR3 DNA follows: TGTGCCAGCAGCTATGGGGGCTCCTACAATGAGCAGTTCTTC. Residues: CASSYGGSYNEQFF. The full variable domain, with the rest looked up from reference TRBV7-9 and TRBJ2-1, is DTGVSQNPRHKITKRGQNVTFRCDPISEHNRLYWYRQTLGQGPEFLTYFQNEAQLEKSRLLSDRFSAERPKGSFSTLEIQRTEQGDSAMYLCASSYGGSYNEQFFGPGTRLTVL.

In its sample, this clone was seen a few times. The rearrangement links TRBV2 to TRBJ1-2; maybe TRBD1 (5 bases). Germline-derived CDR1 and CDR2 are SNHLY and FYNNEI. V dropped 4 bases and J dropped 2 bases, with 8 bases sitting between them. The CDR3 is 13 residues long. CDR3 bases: TGTGCCAGCAGTGTCAGGGCAAACTATGGCTACACCTTC. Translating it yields CASSVRANYGYTF.

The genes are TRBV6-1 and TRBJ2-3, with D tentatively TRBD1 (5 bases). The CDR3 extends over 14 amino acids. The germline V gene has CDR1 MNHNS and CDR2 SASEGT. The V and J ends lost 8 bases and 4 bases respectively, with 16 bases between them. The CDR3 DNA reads TGTGCCAGCGGTCAGGGTGTGGGTGCAGATACGCAGTATTTT. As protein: CASGQGVGADTQYF.

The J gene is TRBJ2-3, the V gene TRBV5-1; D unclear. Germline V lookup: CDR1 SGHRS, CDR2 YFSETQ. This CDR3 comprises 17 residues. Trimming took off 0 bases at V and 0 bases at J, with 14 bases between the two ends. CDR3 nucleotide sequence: TGCGCCAGCAGCTTGGCCAAGACCACACCTAGCACAGATACGCAGTATTTT. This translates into CASSLAKTTPSTDTQYF.

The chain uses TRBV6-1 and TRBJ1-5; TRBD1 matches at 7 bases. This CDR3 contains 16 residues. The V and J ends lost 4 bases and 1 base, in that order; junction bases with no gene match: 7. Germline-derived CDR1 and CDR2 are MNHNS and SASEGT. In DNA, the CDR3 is TGTGCCAGCAGTGGCCTGACAGGGTTCAGCAATCAGCCCCAGCATTTT. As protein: CASSGLTGFSNQPQHF.

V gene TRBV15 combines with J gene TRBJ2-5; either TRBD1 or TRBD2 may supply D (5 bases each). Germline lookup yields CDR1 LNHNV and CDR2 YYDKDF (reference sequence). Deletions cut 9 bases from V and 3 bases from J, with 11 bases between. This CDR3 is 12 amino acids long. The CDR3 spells CATGRSKETQYF. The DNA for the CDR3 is TGTGCCACGGGACGGTCAAAAGAGACCCAGTACTTC.

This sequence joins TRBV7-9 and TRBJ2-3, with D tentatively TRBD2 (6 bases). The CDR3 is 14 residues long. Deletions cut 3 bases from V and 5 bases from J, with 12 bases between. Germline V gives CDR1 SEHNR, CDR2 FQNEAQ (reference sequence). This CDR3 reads CASSFEGSGDTQYF. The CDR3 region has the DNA TGTGCCAGCAGCTTCGAGGGTAGCGGAGATACGCAGTATTTT.

The CDR3 reads CASSLQVWQPQHF. CDR3 DNA: TGTGCCAGCAGCTTGCAGGTGTGGCAGCCCCAGCATTTT. The chain couples TRBV7-6 to TRBJ1-5, with unresolved D. The CDR3 is 13 residues long. Between the trimmed V and J ends, which lost 3 bases and 7 bases, there was a span of 10 bases. Germline-derived CDR1 and CDR2 are SGHVS and FNYEAQ. Full variable domain (missing parts from reference TRBV7-6 and TRBJ1-5): GAGVSQSPRYKVTKRGQDVALRCDPISGHVSLYWYRQALGQGPEFLTYFNYEAQQDKSGLPNDRFSAERPEGSISTLTIQRTEQRDSAMYRCASSLQVWQPQHFGDGTRLSIL.

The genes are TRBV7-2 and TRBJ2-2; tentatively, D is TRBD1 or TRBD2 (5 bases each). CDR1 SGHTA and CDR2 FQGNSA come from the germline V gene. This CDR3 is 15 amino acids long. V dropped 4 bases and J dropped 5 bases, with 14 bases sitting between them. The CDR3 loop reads CASSWGNLRTGELFF. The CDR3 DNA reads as TGTGCCAGCAGCTGGGGGAACTTGAGGACCGGGGAGCTGTTTTTT.

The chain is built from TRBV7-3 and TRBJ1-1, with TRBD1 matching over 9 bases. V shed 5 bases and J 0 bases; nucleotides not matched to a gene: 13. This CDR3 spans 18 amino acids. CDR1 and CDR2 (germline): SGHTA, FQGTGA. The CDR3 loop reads CASSPSSGTGYLNTEAFF. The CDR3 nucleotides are TGTGCCAGCAGCCCATCATCCGGGACAGGGTATTTGAACACTGAAGCTTTCTTT.

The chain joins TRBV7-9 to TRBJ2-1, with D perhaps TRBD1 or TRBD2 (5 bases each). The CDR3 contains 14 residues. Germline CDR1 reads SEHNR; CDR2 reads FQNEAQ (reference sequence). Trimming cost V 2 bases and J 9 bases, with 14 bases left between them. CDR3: CASSLSVKGSEQFF. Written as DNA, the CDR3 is TGTGCCAGCAGCTTAAGCGTAAAGGGGAGTGAGCAGTTCTTC.

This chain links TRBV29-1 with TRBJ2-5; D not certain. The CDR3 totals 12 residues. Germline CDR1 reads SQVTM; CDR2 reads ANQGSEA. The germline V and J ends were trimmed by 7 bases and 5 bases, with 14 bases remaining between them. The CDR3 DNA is TGCAGCGGCCGACCTGGCTGGGAGACCCAGTACTTC. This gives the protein CSGRPGWETQYF.

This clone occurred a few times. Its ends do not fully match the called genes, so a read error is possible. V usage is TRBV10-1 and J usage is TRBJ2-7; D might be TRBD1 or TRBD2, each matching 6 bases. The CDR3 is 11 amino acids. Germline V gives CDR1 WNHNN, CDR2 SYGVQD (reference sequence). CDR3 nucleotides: TGCGCCAGCAGGGGGCTATACAGGGAGGCCTTC. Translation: CASRGLYREAF.

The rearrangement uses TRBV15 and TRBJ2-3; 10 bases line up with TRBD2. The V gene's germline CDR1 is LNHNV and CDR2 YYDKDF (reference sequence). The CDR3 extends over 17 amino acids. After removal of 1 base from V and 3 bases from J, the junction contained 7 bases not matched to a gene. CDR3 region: CATSRALAGETTDTQYF. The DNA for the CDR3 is TGTGCCACCAGCAGAGCCCTAGCGGGAGAGACTACAGATACGCAGTATTTT.

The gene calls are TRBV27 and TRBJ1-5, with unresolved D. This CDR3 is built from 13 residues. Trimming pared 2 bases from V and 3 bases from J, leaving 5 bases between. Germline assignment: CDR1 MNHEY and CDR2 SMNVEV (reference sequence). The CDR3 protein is CASSLRSNQPQHF. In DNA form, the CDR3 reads TGTGCCAGCAGTTTACGTTCCAATCAGCCCCAGCATTTT.

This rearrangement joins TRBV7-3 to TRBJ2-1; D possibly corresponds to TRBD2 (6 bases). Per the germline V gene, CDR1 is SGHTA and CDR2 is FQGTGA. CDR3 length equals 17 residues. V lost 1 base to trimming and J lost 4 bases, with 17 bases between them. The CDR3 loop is CASSLIGSPDVYNEQFF. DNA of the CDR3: TGTGCCAGCAGCTTAATCGGGAGTCCCGACGTTTACAATGAGCAGTTCTTC.

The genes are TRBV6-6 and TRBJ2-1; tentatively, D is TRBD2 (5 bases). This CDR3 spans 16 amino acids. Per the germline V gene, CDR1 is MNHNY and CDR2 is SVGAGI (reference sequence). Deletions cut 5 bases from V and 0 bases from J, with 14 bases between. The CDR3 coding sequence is TGTGCCAGCAGTCCTCGCTCGGACTCCTCCTACAATGAGCAGTTCTTC. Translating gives CASSPRSDSSYNEQFF.

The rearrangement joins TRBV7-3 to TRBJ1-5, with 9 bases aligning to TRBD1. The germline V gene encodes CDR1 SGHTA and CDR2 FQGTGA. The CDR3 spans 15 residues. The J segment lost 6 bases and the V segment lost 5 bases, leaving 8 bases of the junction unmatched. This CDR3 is CASSVPGQGVQPQHF. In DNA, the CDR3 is TGTGCCAGCAGCGTACCGGGACAGGGAGTTCAGCCCCAGCATTTT.

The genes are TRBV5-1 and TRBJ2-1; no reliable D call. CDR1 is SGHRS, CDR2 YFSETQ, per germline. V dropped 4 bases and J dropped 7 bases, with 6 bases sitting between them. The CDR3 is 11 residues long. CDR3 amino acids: CASSDRNEQFF. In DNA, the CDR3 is TGCGCCAGCAGCGATAGGAATGAGCAGTTCTTC.

This CDR3 reads CASSAQTTGYTF. The CDR3 bases are TGTGCCAGCAGTGCCCAGACGACGGGCTACACCTTC. V and J are TRBV6-1 and TRBJ1-2, with D hard to call. V lost 4 bases to trimming and J lost 8 bases, with 11 bases between them. Germline loops: CDR1 MNHNS, CDR2 SASEGT. The CDR3 totals 12 residues.

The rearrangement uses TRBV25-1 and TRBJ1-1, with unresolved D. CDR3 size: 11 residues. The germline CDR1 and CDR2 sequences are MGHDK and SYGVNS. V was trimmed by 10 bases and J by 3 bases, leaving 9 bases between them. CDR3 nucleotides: TGTGCCACCCGGGGTGACACTGAAGCTTTCTTT. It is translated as CATRGDTEAFF. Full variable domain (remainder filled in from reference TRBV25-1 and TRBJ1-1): EADIYQTPRYLVIGTGKKITLECSQTMGHDKMYWYQQDPGMELHLIHYSYGVNSTEKGDLSSESTVSRIRTEHFPLTLESARPSHTSQYLCATRGDTEAFFGQGTRLTVV.

CDR3 bases: TGTGCCAGCAGCCCCAGGCAGGGAGGGTATGGTATTTGGGATTACGAGCAGTACTTC. This encodes CASSPRQGGYGIWDYEQYF. The rearrangement links TRBV7-2 to TRBJ2-7, with 7 bases fitting TRBD2. V lost 5 bases to trimming and J lost 4 bases; unmatched junction nucleotides: 23. Germline lookup yields CDR1 SGHTA and CDR2 FQGNSA. The CDR3 contains 19 residues.

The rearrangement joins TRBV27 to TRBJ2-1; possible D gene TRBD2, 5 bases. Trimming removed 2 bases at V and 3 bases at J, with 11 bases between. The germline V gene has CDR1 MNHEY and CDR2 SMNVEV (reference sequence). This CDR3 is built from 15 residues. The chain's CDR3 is CASSLDGLVYNEQFF. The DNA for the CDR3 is TGTGCCAGCAGTTTAGATGGACTGGTCTACAATGAGCAGTTCTTC.

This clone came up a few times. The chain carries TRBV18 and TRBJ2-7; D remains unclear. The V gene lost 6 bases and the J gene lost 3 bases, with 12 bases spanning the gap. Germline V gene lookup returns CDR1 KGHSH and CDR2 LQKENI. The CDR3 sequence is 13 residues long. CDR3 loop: CASSGQVNYEQYF. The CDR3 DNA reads TGTGCCAGCTCGGGTCAGGTTAACTACGAGCAGTACTTC.

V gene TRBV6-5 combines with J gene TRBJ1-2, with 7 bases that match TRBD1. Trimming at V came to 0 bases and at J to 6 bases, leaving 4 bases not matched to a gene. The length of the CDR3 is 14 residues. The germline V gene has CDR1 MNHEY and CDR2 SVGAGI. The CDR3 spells CASSYSDGQDGYTF. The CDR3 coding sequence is TGTGCCAGCAGTTACTCAGACGGACAGGATGGCTACACCTTC.

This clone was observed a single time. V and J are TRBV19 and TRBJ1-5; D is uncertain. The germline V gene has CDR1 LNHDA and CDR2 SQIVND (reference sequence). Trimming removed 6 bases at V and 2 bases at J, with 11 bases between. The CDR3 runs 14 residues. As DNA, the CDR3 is TGTGCCAGTAGATGGGGAGCTGGCAATCAGCCCCAGCATTTT. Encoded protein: CASRWGAGNQPQHF.